One sample yielded the 10 T cell receptor beta chains listed below, sequenced in a study of T cell repertoires in aging, cancer and after chemotherapy. The template was genomic DNA from peripheral blood, not RNA. Rearranged V-D-J TRB sequences were amplified with a mixed TRB-A/B primer pool. TCRdb re-derived calls from the multiplex PCR reads in MiXCR, one entry per CDR3 protein. The sample lists some 2,400 distinct CDR3 sequences; 51% were seen once. The specimen sequenced was blood. These receptors were collected from a human donor with a blood cancer.

This clonotype showed up just a few times. The V gene is TRBV30, the J gene TRBJ1-2; D gene ambiguous. The CDR3 is made up of 15 amino acids. Trimming removed 2 bases at V and 4 bases at J, with 17 bases between. Germline-derived CDR1 and CDR2 are GTSNPN and SVGIG (reference sequence). The CDR3: CAWSSYVPRRYGYTF. The CDR3 DNA reads as TGTGCCTGGAGTTCTTACGTTCCCCGCCGCTATGGCTACACCTTC.

This chain connects TRBV7-9 to TRBJ2-3; 13 bases are shared with TRBD2. V gave up 3 bases and J gave up 4 bases; unmatched junction bases: 7. This CDR3 has 17 amino acids. Germline assignment: CDR1 SEHNR and CDR2 FQNEAQ (reference sequence). The CDR3 spells CASSLEYGTSGADTQYF. The DNA for the CDR3 is TGTGCCAGCAGCTTGGAGTATGGGACTAGCGGGGCAGATACGCAGTATTTT.

V usage is TRBV11-2 and J usage is TRBJ2-3; D ambiguous. The ends were cut back, 3 bases at V and 6 bases at J, with 7 bases in the middle. This CDR3 is built from 12 residues. The V gene's germline CDR1 is SGHAT and CDR2 FQNNGV. The CDR3 protein is CASSFRADTQYF. CDR3 sequence (DNA): TGTGCCAGCAGCTTCCGGGCGGATACGCAGTATTTT.

V gene TRBV30 combines with J gene TRBJ1-4; no reliable D call. With 0 bases removed from V and 8 bases from J, the gap between germline ends came to 13 bases. CDR1 is GTSNPN, CDR2 SVGIG, per germline (reference sequence). The CDR3 has 14 residues. CDR3 sequence reads: CAWSVGGSMEKLFF. The CDR3, as DNA: TGTGCCTGGAGTGTAGGCGGCAGCATGGAAAAACTGTTTTTT.

The chain has TRBV6-1 and TRBJ1-5; TRBD1 is a possible D gene (5 bases). V was shortened by 5 bases and J by 2 bases, with 16 bases between the two germline ends. This CDR3 comprises 16 residues. Germline CDR1 and CDR2: MNHNS and SASEGT. CDR3 region: CASSFMVEQGNQPQHF. CDR3 in DNA: TGTGCCAGCAGTTTTATGGTGGAACAGGGCAATCAGCCCCAGCATTTT.

The gene calls are TRBV7-9 and TRBJ2-5; possibly TRBD2 for D (7 bases). The CDR3 sequence is 14 residues long. The germline V and J ends were trimmed by 7 bases and 5 bases, with 17 bases remaining between them. The germline gives CDR1 SEHNR, CDR2 FQNEAQ (reference sequence). CDR3 coding DNA: TGTGCCAGCATCGTAAGGGGGGGCTCGGAGACCCAGTACTTC. Protein: CASIVRGGSETQYF.

The chain recombines TRBV12-3 or TRBV12-4 with TRBJ1-1; D ambiguous. CDR3 length: 13 amino acids. V was cut by 5 bases and J by 2 bases, with 9 bases left in between. CDR3 amino acids: CASSATGNTEAFF. Written as DNA, the CDR3 is TGTGCCAGCAGTGCGACGGGTAACACTGAAGCTTTCTTT.

The chain uses TRBV7-2 and TRBJ2-7; D is possibly TRBD1 or TRBD2 (5 bases each). This CDR3 has 13 amino acids. Looked up from germline, CDR1 is SGHTA and CDR2 is FQGNSA. V lost 7 bases and J 3 bases, leaving 13 bases between the germline ends. The CDR3: CASKPWGSYEQYF. CDR3 DNA: TGTGCCAGCAAACCCTGGGGGAGCTACGAGCAGTACTTC.

Here the CDR3 DNA reads TGTGCCAGCAGCTCCTTAGCGGGGGGTCTTCAAGAGACCCAGTACTTC. Amino acid sequence: CASSSLAGGLQETQYF. The chain employs TRBV5-4 and TRBJ2-5; 10 positions match TRBD2. J gave up 2 bases and V 3 bases, and 7 bases lay outside the gene matches. Per the germline V gene, CDR1 is SGHNT and CDR2 is YYREEE (reference sequence). The CDR3 sequence is 16 residues long.

This sequence joins TRBV6-5 and TRBJ2-7; TRBD1 matches 12 bases. The germline gives CDR1 MNHEY, CDR2 SVGAGI. There are 15 residues in the CDR3. Trimming removed 8 bases from V and 3 bases from J; junction bases left unmatched: 8. The CDR3 DNA reads as TGTGCCAGCGGGACAGGGGGCTCGGCTCTCTACGAGCAGTACTTC. Protein product: CASGTGGSALYEQYF.